Many counts were recorded for the clone carrying this T cell receptor (beta chain). What it binds is unknown. The data originate from a study of neurological immune-mediated disorders. Whole-study findings and limits: CDR3 amino acid sequences of expanded clones were not shared across subjects, a result suggesting private repertoires in all groups.

The CDR3 spans 13 residues. Trimming at V came to 6 bases and at J to 7 bases, leaving 3 bases not matched to a gene. TCRdb ran MiXCR on the 5' RACE reads and lists one entry per CDR3 protein. The table shows some 33,000 distinct CDR3 sequences, with approximately 1.6% occurring only once. The receptor was isolated from a woman younger than 45 with multiple sclerosis. The V gene is TRBV12-3 or TRBV12-4, the J gene TRBJ2-2; 9 bases are a match to TRBD2. Sequencing used PBMCs. CDR3 sequence reads: CASRGLAVGELFF. CDR3 bases: TGTGCCAGCAGGGGACTAGCTGTCGGGGAGCTGTTTTTT.